This TCR beta chain was obtained from a study of neurological immune-mediated disorders. Findings and caveats of the study: The study found the most TCR clonal expansion in HTLV-1-associated myelopathy and the least in multiple sclerosis, below healthy controls. Across subjects, no CDR3 amino acid sequence appeared in expanded clones of more than one subject, a finding that suggested private repertoires in all groups.

As to this clonotype: Its specificity is unknown.

Synthesis of cDNA was carried out by template-switch 5'RACE. The reaction used 10-nucleotide random UMIs. TCRdb independently ran MiXCR on the 5' RACE reads; one entry per CDR3 protein. The sample lists more than 55,000 distinct CDR3 sequences; less than 25% were seen once. Time point here: technical triplicate 2. The unsorted libraries were produced from 2 million PBMCs held at -80 C. The CDR3 contains 14 residues. The germline V gene encodes CDR1 SGDLS and CDR2 YYNGEE. V was pared by 3 bases and J by 6 bases, with 7 bases of the junction left unmatched. The J gene is TRBJ2-3, the V gene TRBV9, with 7 nucleotides matching TRBD2. This receptor was identified in a man aged 55 to 70 with HTLV-1-associated myelopathy (HAM/TSP). What was sequenced was PBMCs. CDR3 coding DNA: TGTGCCAGCAGCGCGGGCGGGGGACCGGATACGCAGTATTTT. It specifies CASSAGGGPDTQYF.